The rows below give T cell receptor beta chains drawn from one sample of a study of T-cell reconstitution after alpha-beta-depleted transplantation in children. From the PCR reads, TCRdb called clonotypes with MiXCR, one entry per CDR3 protein. The sample includes a few hundred thousand distinct CDR3 sequences, 16% of them seen just once. Here the sequenced sample was PBMCs, mostly from graft donor cells, taken 360 days after TCRalphabeta/CD19-depleted stem cell transplant. These receptors were taken from a boy less than two years old who had a stem cell transplant for Wiskott-Aldrich syndrome, so the T cells may come from the graft donor. The CDR3 runs from the conserved cysteine through the conserved F or W. Each record gives: clone size, V gene, J gene, D gene, CDR3 protein, CDR3 DNA. The D gene is left open where the match is weak. Size values are once, few and many counts, or a class for expanded clones, and some rows have none.

abundance: few
v_gene: TRBV5-1
j_gene: TRBJ2-7
d_gene: -
CDR3aa: CASREGTGYYYEQYF
CDR3nt: TGCGCCAGCAGGGAAGGGACGGGGTATTACTACGAGCAGTACTTC

abundance: -
v_gene: TRBV7-8
j_gene: TRBJ2-1
d_gene: TRBD1
CDR3aa: CASSPTGVSYNEQFF
CDR3nt: TGTGCCAGCAGCCCGACAGGGGTCTCCTACAATGAGCAGTTCTTC

abundance: few
v_gene: TRBV27
j_gene: TRBJ1-6
d_gene: -
CDR3aa: CASSILRTGRFNSPLHF
CDR3nt: TGTGCCAGCAGTATACTTCGAACAGGGCGTTTTAATTCACCCCTCCACTTT

abundance: -
v_gene: TRBV12-3/TRBV12-4
j_gene: TRBJ2-1
d_gene: -
CDR3aa: CASSLSRREGSYNEQFF
CDR3nt: TGTGCCAGCAGTTTGAGTCGGCGGGAAGGCTCCTACAATGAGCAGTTCTTC

abundance: few
v_gene: TRBV5-1
j_gene: TRBJ2-3
d_gene: TRBD1
CDR3aa: CASSIVMDRGFTDTQYF
CDR3nt: TGCGCCAGCAGCATTGTAATGGACAGGGGGTTCACAGATACGCAGTATTTT

abundance: -
v_gene: TRBV20-1
j_gene: TRBJ2-7
d_gene: -
CDR3aa: CSAREGVYEQYF
CDR3nt: TGCAGTGCGAGGGAGGGGGTCTACGAGCAGTACTTC

abundance: -
v_gene: TRBV12-3/TRBV12-4
j_gene: TRBJ2-1
d_gene: TRBD2
CDR3aa: CASTPIGLAGEQFF
CDR3nt: TGTGCCAGCACCCCGATTGGACTAGCGGGGGAGCAGTTCTTC

abundance: few
v_gene: TRBV5-1
j_gene: TRBJ2-6
d_gene: -
CDR3aa: CASTRRTGSGANVLTF
CDR3nt: TGCGCCAGCACTAGACGGACTGGCTCTGGGGCCAACGTCCTGACTTTC

abundance: -
v_gene: TRBV7-2
j_gene: TRBJ2-7
d_gene: TRBD2
CDR3aa: CASSRTSEMAYEQYF
CDR3nt: TGTGCCAGCAGCCGGACTAGCGAAATGGCCTACGAGCAGTACTTC

abundance: -
v_gene: TRBV4-1
j_gene: TRBJ2-2
d_gene: -
CDR3aa: CASSQVGVTGELFF
CDR3nt: TGCGCCAGCAGCCAAGTTGGCGTCACCGGGGAGCTGTTTTTT

abundance: -
v_gene: TRBV27
j_gene: TRBJ1-5
d_gene: -
CDR3aa: CASSPYSKGGQPQHF
CDR3nt: TGTGCCAGCAGTCCCTACTCTAAGGGGGGTCAGCCCCAGCATTTT

abundance: -
v_gene: TRBV2
j_gene: TRBJ2-5
d_gene: -
CDR3aa: CASRAGVFQETQYF
CDR3nt: TGTGCCAGCAGGGCAGGGGTATTCCAAGAGACCCAGTACTTC

abundance: few
v_gene: TRBV7-8
j_gene: TRBJ2-7
d_gene: TRBD2
CDR3aa: CASSSAGLRIEQYF
CDR3nt: TGTGCCAGCAGCTCCGCGGGACTACGCATCGAGCAGTACTTC

abundance: -
v_gene: TRBV7-6
j_gene: TRBJ2-7
d_gene: -
CDR3aa: CASSLAPARYEQYF
CDR3nt: TGTGCCAGCAGCTTAGCCCCAGCAAGGTACGAGCAGTACTTC

abundance: few
v_gene: TRBV7-8
j_gene: TRBJ2-3
d_gene: -
CDR3aa: CASSLSRADTQYF
CDR3nt: TGTGCCAGCAGCTTAAGTCGGGCGGATACGCAGTATTTT

abundance: -
v_gene: TRBV3-1
j_gene: TRBJ2-5
d_gene: -
CDR3aa: CAFCLAATAQYF
CDR3nt: TGTGCCTTCTGTTTAGCGGCGACAGCACAGTACTTC

abundance: few
v_gene: TRBV15
j_gene: TRBJ2-5
d_gene: -
CDR3aa: CATSRDVRETQYF
CDR3nt: TGTGCCACCAGCAGAGATGTGAGGGAGACCCAGTACTTC

abundance: -
v_gene: TRBV5-1
j_gene: TRBJ1-1
d_gene: TRBD1
CDR3aa: CASSLGGQGHTEAFF
CDR3nt: TGCGCCAGCAGCTTGGGCGGACAGGGCCACACTGAAGCTTTCTTT

abundance: many
v_gene: TRBV7-2
j_gene: TRBJ2-1
d_gene: TRBD2
CDR3aa: CASSLGGLAAPYNEQFF
CDR3nt: TGTGCCAGCAGCTTAGGTGGACTAGCGGCTCCCTACAATGAGCAGTTCTTC

abundance: -
v_gene: TRBV30
j_gene: TRBJ2-5
d_gene: -
CDR3aa: CAYHRETQYF
CDR3nt: TGTGCCTACCACAGAGAGACCCAGTACTTC

abundance: few
v_gene: TRBV9
j_gene: TRBJ2-1
d_gene: TRBD2
CDR3aa: CASSPRREGAPEGSYNEQFF
CDR3nt: TGTGCCAGCAGCCCCCGAAGGGAGGGCGCCCCGGAGGGGTCCTACAATGAGCAGTTCTTC

abundance: -
v_gene: TRBV20-1
j_gene: TRBJ2-7
d_gene: -
CDR3aa: CSAIQNYEQYF
CDR3nt: TGCAGTGCCATACAGAACTACGAGCAGTACTTC

abundance: few
v_gene: TRBV7-2
j_gene: TRBJ2-7
d_gene: -
CDR3aa: CASSSIRDAKYEQYF
CDR3nt: TGTGCCAGCAGCTCTATTCGGGACGCGAAGTACGAGCAGTACTTC

abundance: many
v_gene: TRBV4-1
j_gene: TRBJ2-3
d_gene: TRBD2
CDR3aa: CASSQASGGDSDTQYF
CDR3nt: TGCGCCAGCAGCCAAGCGAGCGGGGGGGATTCAGATACGCAGTATTTT

abundance: -
v_gene: TRBV2
j_gene: TRBJ1-5
d_gene: -
CDR3aa: CASSPGLMYQPQHF
CDR3nt: TGTGCCAGCAGTCCGGGACTGATGTATCAGCCCCAGCATTTT

abundance: -
v_gene: TRBV7-8
j_gene: TRBJ2-5
d_gene: TRBD1
CDR3aa: CASSLGGTVPQLYF
CDR3nt: TGTGCCAGCAGCTTAGGGGGGACAGTCCCCCAGTTGTACTTC

abundance: -
v_gene: TRBV2
j_gene: TRBJ1-1
d_gene: -
CDR3aa: CASSVSRVTEAFF
CDR3nt: TGTGCCAGCAGTGTGTCCAGGGTGACTGAAGCTTTCTTT

abundance: few
v_gene: TRBV27
j_gene: TRBJ1-4
d_gene: -
CDR3aa: CASSPYGGRLEKLFF
CDR3nt: TGTGCCAGCAGTCCCTACGGGGGTCGACTTGAAAAACTGTTTTTT

abundance: -
v_gene: TRBV10-2
j_gene: TRBJ2-7
d_gene: -
CDR3aa: CASRVGSYEQYF
CDR3nt: TGCGCCAGCAGGGTTGGCTCCTACGAGCAGTACTTC

abundance: -
v_gene: TRBV11-2
j_gene: TRBJ2-3
d_gene: -
CDR3aa: CASTIHGPRSFLTQYF
CDR3nt: TGTGCCAGCACCATACACGGGCCACGATCCTTCCTTACGCAGTATTTT

abundance: few
v_gene: TRBV7-9
j_gene: TRBJ2-7
d_gene: -
CDR3aa: CASSLVGGGSSYEQYF
CDR3nt: TGTGCCAGCAGCTTAGTAGGAGGCGGCAGCTCCTACGAGCAGTACTTC

abundance: -
v_gene: TRBV11-1
j_gene: TRBJ2-3
d_gene: TRBD1
CDR3aa: CASSPPRDRAFGQGTQYF
CDR3nt: TGTGCCAGCAGCCCACCCCGGGACAGGGCCTTTGGACAGGGTACGCAGTATTTT

abundance: -
v_gene: TRBV15
j_gene: TRBJ2-1
d_gene: -
CDR3aa: CATSRDKTGIKFF
CDR3nt: TGTGCCACCAGCAGAGATAAAACAGGAATAAAGTTCTTC

abundance: -
v_gene: TRBV7-9
j_gene: TRBJ1-5
d_gene: TRBD1
CDR3aa: CASGQESQPQHF
CDR3nt: TGTGCCAGTGGACAGGAAAGTCAGCCCCAGCATTTT

abundance: -
v_gene: TRBV7-9
j_gene: TRBJ2-1
d_gene: -
CDR3aa: CASSLLGRGAYNEQFF
CDR3nt: TGTGCCAGCAGCTTATTAGGGCGAGGGGCCTACAATGAGCAGTTCTTC

abundance: -
v_gene: TRBV18
j_gene: TRBJ2-1
d_gene: -
CDR3aa: CASSPTQLQGDEQFF
CDR3nt: TGTGCCAGCTCACCAACTCAATTACAGGGCGATGAGCAGTTCTTC

abundance: many
v_gene: TRBV20-1
j_gene: TRBJ2-1
d_gene: TRBD2
CDR3aa: CSARRTSGVYNEQFF
CDR3nt: TGCAGTGCTCGGCGAACTAGCGGGGTCTACAATGAGCAGTTCTTC

abundance: few
v_gene: TRBV6-5
j_gene: TRBJ2-1
d_gene: TRBD2
CDR3aa: CASSYSRGLTSYNEQFF
CDR3nt: TGTGCCAGCAGTTACTCACGGGGACTAACCTCCTACAATGAGCAGTTCTTC

abundance: few
v_gene: TRBV6-1
j_gene: TRBJ2-7
d_gene: TRBD2
CDR3aa: CASSRGGTRQYF
CDR3nt: TGTGCCAGCAGCCGGGGGGGGACCAGGCAGTACTTC

abundance: -
v_gene: TRBV20-1
j_gene: TRBJ2-7
d_gene: TRBD2
CDR3aa: CSVGGAWSGRQEQYF
CDR3nt: TGCAGTGTCGGGGGCGCGTGGAGCGGGAGGCAAGAGCAGTACTTC

abundance: few
v_gene: TRBV24-1
j_gene: TRBJ2-5
d_gene: TRBD1
CDR3aa: CATSASRDRDQETQYF
CDR3nt: TGTGCCACCAGTGCTTCCAGGGACAGAGATCAAGAGACCCAGTACTTC

abundance: few
v_gene: TRBV10-3
j_gene: TRBJ2-2
d_gene: -
CDR3aa: CAIRSGLVTGELFF
CDR3nt: TGTGCCATCAGGTCCGGTCTAGTGACCGGGGAGCTGTTTTTT

abundance: many
v_gene: TRBV20-1
j_gene: TRBJ2-3
d_gene: -
CDR3aa: CSASQRPTDTQYF
CDR3nt: TGCAGTGCTTCCCAACGTCCTACAGATACGCAGTATTTT